This T cell receptor beta chain derives from a study of T cells in localized non-small cell lung cancer. Study-wide points: The tumor had only one region sequenced, so heterogeneity remains possible.

The J segment lost 7 bases and the V segment lost 1 base, leaving 6 bases of the junction unmatched. The CDR3 contains 15 residues. Per germline, CDR1 GTSNPN and CDR2 SVGIG (reference sequence). The repertoire was sequenced with immunoSEQ multiplex PCR; TCRdb's copy has only in-frame clones and lacks some. The sample has 1,500 to 2,000 clones; approximately 19% are singletons. With regard to this clone: No antigen is known for it.

The chain couples TRBV30 to TRBJ1-4; 10 positions match TRBD1. The sample in question was normal lung tissue next to the tumor, obtained before any cancer treatment. The receptor was isolated from a female donor of 60 years or more with stage I lung adenocarcinoma. The CDR3, as DNA: TGTGCCTGGAGTGGACAGGGGGCTGGGAGTGAAAAACTGTTTTTT. It codes for CAWSGQGAGSEKLFF.